The 6 T cell receptor beta chains reported below all come from one sample, sequenced in a study of shared clonotypes between healthy human individuals. Naive CD8 cells comprised CD45RO-negative, CCR7-positively selected cells, excluding terminally differentiated effector memory CD45RA+ cells. Profiling relied on immunoSEQ multiplex PCR, and the TCRdb table lists in-frame clones only, not all of them. The table records around 2,100,000 clones, 85% to 95% of them present only once. Sequencing was done on a sample of naive CD8+ T cells sorted from blood. These receptors all stem from a man aged 18 to 29 in good health.

The V gene is TRBV27, the J gene TRBJ1-4, with a tentative D call TRBD1 (5 bases). The germline CDR1 and CDR2 sequences are MNHEY and SMNVEV (reference sequence). V lost 5 bases, J lost 8 bases, and 18 bases lay in between. The CDR3 loop spans 15 amino acids. The CDR3 region has the DNA TGTGCCAGCAGTACCCGGGACGGGGGGGACGAAAAACTGTTTTTT. Translation: CASSTRDGGDEKLFF. The complete variable domain, with remaining parts taken from reference TRBV27 and TRBJ1-4, reads EAQVTQNPRYLITVTGKKLTVTCSQNMNHEYMSWYRQDPGLGLRQIYYSMNVEVTDKGDVPEGYKVSRKEKRNFPLILESPSPNQTSLYFCASSTRDGGDEKLFFGSGTQLSVL.

This chain joins TRBV27 and TRBJ2-7, with 8 bases aligning to TRBD1. The V gene end was trimmed by 3 bases and the J gene end by 2 bases; junction bases not matched to a gene: 3. There are 14 residues in the CDR3. Germline V lookup: CDR1 MNHEY, CDR2 SMNVEV (reference sequence). DNA for the CDR3: TGTGCCAGCAGTTTCAAGGACAGGGCCTACGAGCAGTACTTC. The encoded protein is CASSFKDRAYEQYF.

This chain uses TRBV4-3 with TRBJ1-1; no clear D gene. Germline assignment: CDR1 LGHNA and CDR2 YSLEER. The CDR3 loop spans 13 amino acids. V lost 1 base, J lost 5 bases, and 8 bases lay in between. The CDR3: CASSQAPGTEAFF. The CDR3 DNA reads as TGCGCCAGCAGCCAAGCCCCGGGAACTGAAGCTTTCTTT.

The chain uses TRBV28 and TRBJ1-4, with 7 bases lining up with TRBD1. From germline, CDR1 is MDHEN and CDR2 SYDVKM. V gave up 6 bases and J gave up 4 bases; unmatched junction bases: 11. CDR3 length: 16 amino acids. The CDR3 protein is CASRTGRGRGNEKLFF. The CDR3, as DNA: TGTGCCAGCAGGACCGGGAGGGGGCGTGGTAATGAAAAACTGTTTTTT.

This chain links TRBV27 with TRBJ2-7, with 11 bases that match TRBD2. Germline V gene data show CDR1 as MNHEY and CDR2 as SMNVEV (reference sequence). J lost 7 bases, V lost 6 bases, and 5 bases had no gene match. The CDR3 runs 13 residues. The CDR3: CASRIAGGPEQYF. For the CDR3, the DNA is TGTGCCAGCAGGATAGCGGGGGGGCCGGAGCAGTACTTC.

The chain uses TRBV9 and TRBJ2-7, with D tentatively TRBD2 (6 bases). V lost 3 bases to trimming and J lost 1 base, with 11 bases between them. In germline, CDR1 is SGDLS, CDR2 YYNGEE. CDR3 length equals 14 residues. CDR3: CASSASGVSYEQYF. The CDR3 DNA reads TGTGCCAGCAGCGCGTCGGGGGTTTCCTACGAGCAGTACTTC.